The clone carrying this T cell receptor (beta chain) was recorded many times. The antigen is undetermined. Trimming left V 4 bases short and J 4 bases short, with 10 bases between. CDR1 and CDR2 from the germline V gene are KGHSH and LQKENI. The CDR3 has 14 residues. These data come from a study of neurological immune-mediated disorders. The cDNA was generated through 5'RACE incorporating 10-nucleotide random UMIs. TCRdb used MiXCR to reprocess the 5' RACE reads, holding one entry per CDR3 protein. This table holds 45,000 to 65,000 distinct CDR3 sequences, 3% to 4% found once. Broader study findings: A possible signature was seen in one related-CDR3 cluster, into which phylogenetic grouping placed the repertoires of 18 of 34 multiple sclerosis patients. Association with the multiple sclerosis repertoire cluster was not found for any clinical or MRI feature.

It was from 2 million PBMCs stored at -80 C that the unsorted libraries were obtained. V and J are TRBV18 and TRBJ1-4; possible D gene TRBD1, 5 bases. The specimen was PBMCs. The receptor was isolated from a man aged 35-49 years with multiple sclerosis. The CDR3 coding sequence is TGTGCCAGCTCACTCGGGGCATATAATGAAAAACTGTTTTTT. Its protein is CASSLGAYNEKLFF.